These 10 T cell receptor beta chains share one sample of origin, sequenced in a study of T-cell memory formation after mild COVID-19. TCRdb ran MiXCR on the 5' RACE reads and lists one entry per CDR3 protein. The data contain about 560,000 distinct CDR3 sequences, roughly 17% of them singletons. Sequencing was performed on PBMCs or a T cell subset sorted from them (not recorded which). Source of these receptors: an adult woman who had mild COVID-19 (a few samples of this study predate the infection). Cell type and time point are not known.

J is TRBJ1-1 and V is TRBV6-4; 9 bases line up with TRBD1. CDR1 MRHNA and CDR2 SNTAGT come from the germline V gene. The CDR3 is 12 amino acids. The CDR3 DNA reads as TGTGACTCACAGGGGGCGTCCACTGAAGCTTTCTTT. It encodes CDSQGASTEAFF.

The V call is TRBV2, the J call TRBJ2-7, with unresolved D. The CDR3 is 11 residues long. Trimming pared 3 bases from V and 10 bases from J, leaving 10 bases between. The germline CDR1 and CDR2 sequences are SNHLY and FYNNEI. This CDR3 is CASSDPTLQYF. CDR3 coding DNA: TGTGCCAGCAGTGATCCGACTCTCCAGTACTTC.

This chain links TRBV11-2 with TRBJ2-1, with TRBD1 matching over 9 bases. The J segment lost 5 bases and the V segment lost 5 bases, leaving 7 bases of the junction unmatched. There are 15 residues in the CDR3. Germline values: CDR1 SGHAT, CDR2 FQNNGV. CDR3 DNA sequence: TGTGCCAGCAGCGGTACCGGGACAGGGCACAATGAGCAGTTCTTC. Translating it yields CASSGTGTGHNEQFF.

This clonotype was observed a few times. This chain connects TRBV27 to TRBJ2-1; D is possibly TRBD1 (6 bases). CDR1 MNHEY and CDR2 SMNVEV come from the germline V gene (reference sequence). Deletions cut 5 bases from V and 3 bases from J, with 11 bases between. The CDR3 loop spans 14 amino acids. CDR3 nucleotide sequence: TGTGCCAGCAGTGTACGAGGGGGCTACAATGAGCAGTTCTTC. Its translation is CASSVRGGYNEQFF.

The genes are TRBV5-6 and TRBJ2-7; no firm D call. CDR3 size: 15 residues. Per the germline V gene, CDR1 is SGHDT and CDR2 is YYEEEE. Trimming took off 1 base at V and 2 bases at J, with 13 bases between the two ends. The CDR3: CASSLWADAPYEQYF. CDR3 in DNA: TGTGCCAGCAGCTTGTGGGCGGATGCGCCCTACGAGCAGTACTTC.

This clonotype occurred a few times. The rearrangement uses TRBV4-2 and TRBJ2-7, with D maybe TRBD2 (5 bases). CDR3 length: 13 residues. V was trimmed by 3 bases and J by 5 bases, leaving 11 bases between them. Looked up from germline, CDR1 is LGHNA and CDR2 is YNFKEQ. CDR3 amino acids: CASSHRPGDEQYF. The CDR3 coding sequence is TGTGCCAGCAGCCACCGGCCCGGGGACGAGCAGTACTTC.

This clonotype came up a few times. The V call is TRBV29-1, the J call TRBJ1-4, with D possibly TRBD1 on 5 matching bases. The CDR3 length is 13 residues. Trimming shortened V by 2 bases and J by 6 bases, and 10 bases separated the two germline ends. Germline CDR1 SQVTM, CDR2 ANQGSEA. The CDR3 nucleotides read TGCAGCGTTGAACGGGACGTTGATGAAAAACTGTTTTTT. Amino acids: CSVERDVDEKLFF.

This rearrangement joins TRBV4-1 to TRBJ2-7; 10 bases are a match to TRBD1. The germline V gene has CDR1 MGHRA and CDR2 YSYEKL. Trimming took 2 bases from V and 2 from J; bases not matched to a gene: 6. This CDR3 spans 16 amino acids. CDR3 in amino acids: CASSQLGTGDTYEQYF. In DNA, the CDR3 is TGCGCCAGCAGCCAATTGGGGACAGGGGATACCTACGAGCAGTACTTC.

This clonotype has only a few counts. V usage is TRBV11-2 and J usage is TRBJ2-5; D is unclear. V lost 5 bases and J lost 2, with 15 bases in between. CDR3 size: 15 residues. Germline V CDR1 and CDR2: SGHAT, FQNNGV. The chain's CDR3 is CASSQIWVGQETQYF. In DNA form, the CDR3 reads TGTGCCAGCAGCCAGATTTGGGTAGGACAAGAGACCCAGTACTTC.

The gene calls are TRBV14 and TRBJ1-1, with D uncertain. Trimming removed 0 bases at V and 3 bases at J, with 8 bases between. CDR1 and CDR2 (germline): SGHDN, FVKESK. The CDR3 extends over 14 amino acids. CDR3 sequence (DNA): TGTGCCAGCAGCCAAGACGGTTGGGACACTGAAGCTTTCTTT. This codes for CASSQDGWDTEAFF.